The rows below give T cell receptor beta chains drawn from one sample of a study of blood T cells in healthy people across ages. MiXCR, applied by TCRdb to the 5' RACE reads, yields one record per CDR3 protein. The sample lists about 640,000 distinct CDR3 sequences; less than 45% were seen once. Sequenced: blood. The receptors come from a man older than 75 in good health. Each CDR3 is given with its conserved first and last residue. Each record gives: V gene, D gene, J gene, clone size, CDR3 DNA, CDR3 protein. D genes are given only for firm matches. Clone size is stated in some rows and not others, as once, few, many or a class when expanded.

v_gene: TRBV4-1
d_gene: .
j_gene: TRBJ2-3
abundance: .
CDR3nt: TGCGCCAGCAGCCGTGGCGGGGATACAGATACGCAGTATTTT
CDR3aa: CASSRGGDTDTQYF

v_gene: TRBV28
d_gene: .
j_gene: TRBJ1-6
abundance: once
CDR3nt: TGTGCCAGCAGGTTCCAGGGTATTAGAGGTTCACCCCTCCACTTT
CDR3aa: CASRFQGIRGSPLHF

v_gene: TRBV10-2
d_gene: TRBD2
j_gene: TRBJ2-1
abundance: .
CDR3nt: TGCGCCAGCAGTGATAGCGGGAGGCTCAGGGAGCAGTTCTTC
CDR3aa: CASSDSGRLREQFF

v_gene: TRBV7-2
d_gene: .
j_gene: TRBJ2-7
abundance: .
CDR3nt: TGTGCCAGCAGCGCAGCCGGGACGGTCTCCTACGAGCAGTACTTC
CDR3aa: CASSAAGTVSYEQYF

v_gene: TRBV9
d_gene: TRBD1
j_gene: TRBJ2-7
abundance: many
CDR3nt: TGTGCCAGCAGCGTAGGTCGGGACAGGGGTTTTCCCTACGAGCAGTACTTC
CDR3aa: CASSVGRDRGFPYEQYF

v_gene: TRBV7-2
d_gene: .
j_gene: TRBJ2-7
abundance: .
CDR3nt: TGTGCCAGCACCACTGACCAGCGAGTCTACAATGAGCAGTACTTC
CDR3aa: CASTTDQRVYNEQYF

v_gene: TRBV7-9
d_gene: TRBD1
j_gene: TRBJ2-1
abundance: .
CDR3nt: TGTGCCAGCAGCCGAACCCCGGGACAGGGGTACAATGAGCAGTTCTTC
CDR3aa: CASSRTPGQGYNEQFF

v_gene: TRBV11-2
d_gene: .
j_gene: TRBJ1-2
abundance: .
CDR3nt: TGTGCCAGCAGCCCCCCCGGGGAGGATGGCTACACCTTC
CDR3aa: CASSPPGEDGYTF

v_gene: TRBV6-5
d_gene: .
j_gene: TRBJ2-7
abundance: few
CDR3nt: TGTGCCAGCAGGCAGGTCATGGGGGGACCTTCCTACGAGCAGTACTTC
CDR3aa: CASRQVMGGPSYEQYF

v_gene: TRBV24-1
d_gene: TRBD1
j_gene: TRBJ1-2
abundance: .
CDR3nt: TGTGCCACCAGTGATTCACCGGGACAGGGGGCTCCCTATGGCTACACCTTC
CDR3aa: CATSDSPGQGAPYGYTF

v_gene: TRBV15
d_gene: TRBD2
j_gene: TRBJ2-4
abundance: .
CDR3nt: TGTGCCACCCGGGGGGGGGCCACGAATGACATTCAGTACTTC
CDR3aa: CATRGGATNDIQYF

v_gene: TRBV29-1
d_gene: .
j_gene: TRBJ2-5
abundance: many
CDR3nt: TGCAGCGTTGACGCAGGGGAGACCCAGTACTTC
CDR3aa: CSVDAGETQYF

v_gene: TRBV5-1
d_gene: .
j_gene: TRBJ2-1
abundance: .
CDR3nt: TGCGCCAGCAGCTTGGGCCCGGGACACCTAGAGAATGAGCAGTTCTTC
CDR3aa: CASSLGPGHLENEQFF

v_gene: TRBV5-1
d_gene: .
j_gene: TRBJ2-4
abundance: .
CDR3nt: TGCGCCAGCAGCTTGGGACCGGGACGAACCACAAAAGCCAAAAACATTCAGTACTTC
CDR3aa: CASSLGPGRTTKAKNIQYF

v_gene: TRBV12-3/TRBV12-4
d_gene: .
j_gene: TRBJ1-6
abundance: many
CDR3nt: TGTGCCAGCAGTTTCGGTCAGGGCGGTTCACCCCTCCACTTT
CDR3aa: CASSFGQGGSPLHF

v_gene: TRBV4-2
d_gene: .
j_gene: TRBJ2-7
abundance: many
CDR3nt: TGTGCCAGCAGCCCACACCGGGACGGCTCCTACGAGCAGTACTTC
CDR3aa: CASSPHRDGSYEQYF

v_gene: TRBV11-3
d_gene: TRBD1
j_gene: TRBJ2-1
abundance: .
CDR3nt: TGTGCCAGCAGCCACGGGACAGGGGGCTACAATGAGCAGTTCTTC
CDR3aa: CASSHGTGGYNEQFF

v_gene: TRBV29-1
d_gene: .
j_gene: TRBJ1-1
abundance: once
CDR3nt: TGCAGCGTTGATGCTGGGGGAGGGGGGGGAACTGAAGCTTTCTTT
CDR3aa: CSVDAGGGGGTEAFF

v_gene: TRBV4-3
d_gene: .
j_gene: TRBJ2-5
abundance: few
CDR3nt: TGCGCCAGCAGCCAAGAAAGGGCTAGCCGCAATGAGCAGTACTTC
CDR3aa: CASSQERASRNEQYF

v_gene: TRBV20-1
d_gene: TRBD1
j_gene: TRBJ1-2
abundance: .
CDR3nt: TGCAGTGCTAGTGCGCAGGGGGTCAGCGACTATGGCTACACCTTC
CDR3aa: CSASAQGVSDYGYTF

v_gene: TRBV7-2
d_gene: TRBD2
j_gene: TRBJ2-7
abundance: many
CDR3nt: TGTGCCAGCAGCTTGCGGGAGGGCCCCCTATACGAGCAGTACTTC
CDR3aa: CASSLREGPLYEQYF

v_gene: TRBV27
d_gene: .
j_gene: TRBJ2-3
abundance: .
CDR3nt: TGTGCCAGCAGTCCCGGACCACAAAGGGGAGATACGCAGTATTTT
CDR3aa: CASSPGPQRGDTQYF

v_gene: TRBV6-6
d_gene: .
j_gene: TRBJ2-4
abundance: .
CDR3nt: TGTGCCAGCAGTTACAGGGGAGGTGGGGACATTCAGTACTTC
CDR3aa: CASSYRGGGDIQYF

v_gene: TRBV2
d_gene: .
j_gene: TRBJ2-7
abundance: .
CDR3nt: TGTGCCAGCAGTGTTGGTCAGGGGATATACGAGCAGTACTTC
CDR3aa: CASSVGQGIYEQYF

v_gene: TRBV6-1
d_gene: TRBD1
j_gene: TRBJ2-7
abundance: .
CDR3nt: TGTGCCAGCAGGGGCGAAACTGGGACAGGAAGCTCCTACGAGCAGTACTTC
CDR3aa: CASRGETGTGSSYEQYF

v_gene: TRBV14
d_gene: .
j_gene: TRBJ1-1
abundance: .
CDR3nt: TGTGCCAGCAGCCTCCTGACAGGCTCGAACACTGAAGCTTTCTTT
CDR3aa: CASSLLTGSNTEAFF

v_gene: TRBV4-3
d_gene: .
j_gene: TRBJ2-1
abundance: many
CDR3nt: TGCGCCAGCAGCCAAACTAGCATCGATGAGCAGTTCTTC
CDR3aa: CASSQTSIDEQFF

v_gene: TRBV5-5
d_gene: .
j_gene: TRBJ2-1
abundance: .
CDR3nt: TGTGCCAGCAGTTACTATCGGGGGAGCTCCTACAATGAGCAGTTCTTC
CDR3aa: CASSYYRGSSYNEQFF

v_gene: TRBV21-1
d_gene: .
j_gene: TRBJ2-1
abundance: .
CDR3nt: TGTGCCAGCAGCAACGGCAGGGCCTACAATGAGCAGTTCTTC
CDR3aa: CASSNGRAYNEQFF

v_gene: TRBV3-1
d_gene: .
j_gene: TRBJ2-1
abundance: .
CDR3nt: TGTGCCAGCCACCGGGGGGCTGGTGAGCAGTTCTTC
CDR3aa: CASHRGAGEQFF

v_gene: TRBV7-9
d_gene: .
j_gene: TRBJ2-3
abundance: many
CDR3nt: TGTGCCAGCAGCTTAGAGTCCTTTGCGCAGTATTTT
CDR3aa: CASSLESFAQYF